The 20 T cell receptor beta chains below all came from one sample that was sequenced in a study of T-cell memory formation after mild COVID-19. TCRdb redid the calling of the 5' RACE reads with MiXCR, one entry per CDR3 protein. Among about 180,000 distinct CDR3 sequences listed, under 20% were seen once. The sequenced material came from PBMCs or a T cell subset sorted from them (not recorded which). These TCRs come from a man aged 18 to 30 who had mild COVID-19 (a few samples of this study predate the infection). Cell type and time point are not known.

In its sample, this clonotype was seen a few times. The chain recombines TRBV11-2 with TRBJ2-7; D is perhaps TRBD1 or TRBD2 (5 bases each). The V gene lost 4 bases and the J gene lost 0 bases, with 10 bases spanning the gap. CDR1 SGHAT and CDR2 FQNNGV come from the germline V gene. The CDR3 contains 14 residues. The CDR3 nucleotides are TGTGCCAGCAGCTACCGGGACGGCTCCTACGAGCAGTACTTC. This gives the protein CASSYRDGSYEQYF.

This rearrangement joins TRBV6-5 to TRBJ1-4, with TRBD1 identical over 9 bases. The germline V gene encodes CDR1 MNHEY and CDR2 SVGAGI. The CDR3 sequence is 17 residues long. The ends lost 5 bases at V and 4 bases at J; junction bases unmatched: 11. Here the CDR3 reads CASSLGQGPKGNEKLFF. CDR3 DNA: TGTGCCAGCAGTCTGGGACAGGGACCGAAGGGTAATGAAAAACTGTTTTTT.

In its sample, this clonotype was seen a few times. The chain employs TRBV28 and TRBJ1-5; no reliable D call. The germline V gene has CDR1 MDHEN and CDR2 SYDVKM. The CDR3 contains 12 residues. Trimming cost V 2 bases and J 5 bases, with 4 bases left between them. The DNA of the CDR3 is TGTGCCAGCAGTTTAGAGGATCAGCCCCAGCATTTT. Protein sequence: CASSLEDQPQHF.

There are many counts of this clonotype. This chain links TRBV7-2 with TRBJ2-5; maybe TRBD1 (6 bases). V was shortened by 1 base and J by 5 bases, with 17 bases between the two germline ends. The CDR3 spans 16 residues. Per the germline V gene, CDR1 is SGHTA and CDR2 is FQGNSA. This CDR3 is CASSLGGTSRRETQYF. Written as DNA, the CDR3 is TGTGCCAGCAGCTTAGGTGGGACATCGAGGAGGGAGACCCAGTACTTC.

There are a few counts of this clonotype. The CDR3, as DNA: TGTGCCAGCAGTCTTTACCAGGGGTTAGACGGGGGCTACACCTTC. It codes for CASSLYQGLDGGYTF. The genes are TRBV6-1 and TRBJ1-2; perhaps TRBD1 as D (6 bases). Germline V gene sequence: CDR1 MNHNS, CDR2 SASEGT. The V end was cut by 5 bases, the J end by 8 bases, with 21 bases between. CDR3 length: 15 amino acids.

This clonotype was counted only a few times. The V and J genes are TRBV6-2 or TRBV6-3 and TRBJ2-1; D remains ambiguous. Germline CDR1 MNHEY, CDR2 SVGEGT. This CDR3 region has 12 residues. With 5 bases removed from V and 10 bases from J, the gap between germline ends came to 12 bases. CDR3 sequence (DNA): TGTGCCAGCAGTCCAAGGGTCCGAGAGCAGTTCTTC. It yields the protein CASSPRVREQFF.

The CDR3 bases are TGCGCCAGCAGCTCGGACAGCAGTAACTATGGCTACACCTTC. It translates to CASSSDSSNYGYTF. This sequence joins TRBV5-1 and TRBJ1-2; weak D call: TRBD1 (6 bases). Germline lookup yields CDR1 SGHRS and CDR2 YFSETQ. The length of the CDR3 is 14 residues. V was pared by 3 bases and J by 1 base, with 10 bases between.

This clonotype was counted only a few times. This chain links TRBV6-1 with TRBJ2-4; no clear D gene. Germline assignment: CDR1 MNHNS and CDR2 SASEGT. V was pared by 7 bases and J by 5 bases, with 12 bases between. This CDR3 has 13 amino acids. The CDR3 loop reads CASTPGRENIQYF. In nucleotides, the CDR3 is TGTGCCAGCACTCCGGGTCGAGAAAACATTCAGTACTTC.

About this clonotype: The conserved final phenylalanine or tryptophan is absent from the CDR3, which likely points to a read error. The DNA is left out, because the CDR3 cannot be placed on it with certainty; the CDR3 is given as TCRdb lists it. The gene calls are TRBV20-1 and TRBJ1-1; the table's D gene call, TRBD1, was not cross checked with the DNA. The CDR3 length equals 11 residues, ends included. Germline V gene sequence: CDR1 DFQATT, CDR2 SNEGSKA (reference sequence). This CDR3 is CSARRVEGAYL.

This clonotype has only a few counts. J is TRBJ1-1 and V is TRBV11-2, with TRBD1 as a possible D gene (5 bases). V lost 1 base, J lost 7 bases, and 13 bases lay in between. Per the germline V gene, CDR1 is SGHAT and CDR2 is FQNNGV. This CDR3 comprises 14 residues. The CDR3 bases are TGTGCCAGCAGCTTAGCGGCCAGGGCTAGTGAAGCTTTCTTT. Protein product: CASSLAARASEAFF.

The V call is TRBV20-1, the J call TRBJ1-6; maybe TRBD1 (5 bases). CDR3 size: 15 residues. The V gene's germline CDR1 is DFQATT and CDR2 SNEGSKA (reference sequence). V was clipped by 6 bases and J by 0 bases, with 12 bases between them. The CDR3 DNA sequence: TGCAGTGCCCGGCGGGGGAACTCCTATAATTCACCCCTCCACTTT. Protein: CSARRGNSYNSPLHF.

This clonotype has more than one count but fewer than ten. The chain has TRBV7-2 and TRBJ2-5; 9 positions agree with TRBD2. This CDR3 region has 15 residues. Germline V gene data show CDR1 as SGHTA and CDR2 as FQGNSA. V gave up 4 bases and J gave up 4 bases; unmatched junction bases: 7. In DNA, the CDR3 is TGTGCCAGCAGCTGGAGAGCGGGGGGTCCAGAGACCCAGTACTTC. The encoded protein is CASSWRAGGPETQYF.

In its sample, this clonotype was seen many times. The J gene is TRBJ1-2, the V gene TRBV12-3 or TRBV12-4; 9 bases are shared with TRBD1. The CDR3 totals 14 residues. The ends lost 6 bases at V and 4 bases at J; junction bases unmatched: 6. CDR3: CASSPGQGFYGYTF. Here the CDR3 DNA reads TGTGCCAGCAGCCCGGGACAGGGATTCTATGGCTACACCTTC.

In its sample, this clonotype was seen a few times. CDR3 residues: CSVGGARDTQYF. CDR3 DNA sequence: TGCAGCGTTGGGGGGGCGAGAGATACGCAGTATTTT. This chain uses TRBV29-1 with TRBJ2-3, with D tentatively TRBD1 or TRBD2 (6 bases each). V was shortened by 4 bases and J by 5 bases, with 10 bases between the two germline ends. CDR1 and CDR2 from the germline V gene are SQVTM and ANQGSEA. This CDR3 region has 12 residues.

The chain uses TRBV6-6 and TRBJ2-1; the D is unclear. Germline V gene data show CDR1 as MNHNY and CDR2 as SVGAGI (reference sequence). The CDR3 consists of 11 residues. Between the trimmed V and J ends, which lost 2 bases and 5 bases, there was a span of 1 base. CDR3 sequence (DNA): TGTGCCAGCAGTTACCACAATGAGCAGTTCTTC. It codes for CASSYHNEQFF.

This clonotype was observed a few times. CDR3 sequence (DNA): TGTGCCAGCAGCCAAGAGTTGGGGGTTGCCTATGGCTACACCTTC. It is translated as CASSQELGVAYGYTF. This rearrangement joins TRBV4-2 to TRBJ1-2; TRBD1 is a possible D gene (5 bases). V was shortened by 0 bases and J by 4 bases, with 12 bases between the two germline ends. The CDR3 length is 15 residues. Germline lookup yields CDR1 LGHNA and CDR2 YNFKEQ.

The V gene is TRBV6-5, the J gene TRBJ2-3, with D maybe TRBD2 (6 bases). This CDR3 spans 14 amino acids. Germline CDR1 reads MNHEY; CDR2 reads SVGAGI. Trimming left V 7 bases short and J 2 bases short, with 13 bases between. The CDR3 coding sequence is TGTGCCAGCAAAGTGACTAGACTCACAGATACGCAGTATTTT. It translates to CASKVTRLTDTQYF.

The CDR3 coding sequence is TGTGCCAGTAGTATCAGGGATGATACGCAGTATTTT. Translated: CASSIRDDTQYF. The chain couples TRBV19 to TRBJ2-3; perhaps TRBD1 as D (5 bases). Germline assignment: CDR1 LNHDA and CDR2 SQIVND (reference sequence). Trimming pared 3 bases from V and 6 bases from J, leaving 7 bases between. There are 12 residues in the CDR3.

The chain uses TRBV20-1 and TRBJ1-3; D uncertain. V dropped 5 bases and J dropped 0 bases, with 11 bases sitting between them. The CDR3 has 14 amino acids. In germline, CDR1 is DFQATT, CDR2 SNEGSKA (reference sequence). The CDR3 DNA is TGCAGTGCTCTGGACTGGCGCTCTGGAAACACCATATATTTT. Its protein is CSALDWRSGNTIYF.

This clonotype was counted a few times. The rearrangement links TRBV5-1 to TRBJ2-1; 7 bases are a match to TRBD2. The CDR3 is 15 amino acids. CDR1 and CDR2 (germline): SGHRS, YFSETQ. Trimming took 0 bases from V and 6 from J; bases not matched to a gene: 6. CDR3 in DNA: TGCGCCAGCAGCTTGGGGACTAGTGATATCAATGAGCAGTTCTTC. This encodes CASSLGTSDINEQFF.